Presented here are 20 T cell receptor beta chains from one specimen sequenced in a study of T cells after posttransplantation cyclophosphamide. TCRdb's table, derived via immunoSEQ multiplex PCR, lists solely in-frame clones and lacks some. The sample has about 22,000 clones; 73% are singletons. Sequencing used memory CD4+ T cells sorted from PBMCs. The source is a woman aged 60-70 years in good health, CMV-negative, and a related stem cell transplant donor.

The rearrangement uses TRBV7-8 and TRBJ2-7; TRBD1 matches at 8 bases. With 5 bases clipped from V and 1 base from J, the junction kept 7 bases outside the gene matches. Per germline, CDR1 SGHVS and CDR2 FQNEAQ. The CDR3 covers 15 residues. The CDR3, as DNA: TGTGCCAGCAGCGCCGGGACAGGTTGGTCCTACGAGCAGTACTTC. Translating it yields CASSAGTGWSYEQYF. Full variable domain (rest looked up from reference TRBV7-8 and TRBJ2-7): GAGVSQSPRYKVAKRGQDVALRCDPISGHVSLFWYQQALGQGPEFLTYFQNEAQLDKSGLPSDRFFAERPEGSVSTLKIQRTQQEDSAVYLCASSAGTGWSYEQYFGPGTRLTVT.

This clone occurred a few times. This chain connects TRBV5-1 to TRBJ2-5; 11 bases match TRBD1. The germline V gene has CDR1 SGHRS and CDR2 YFSETQ. V lost 4 bases and J lost 0; bases outside the gene matches: 5. CDR3 length: 16 amino acids. CDR3: CASSGGTGGYQETQYF. CDR3 in DNA: TGCGCCAGCAGCGGGGGGACAGGGGGGTACCAAGAGACCCAGTACTTC.

The rearrangement joins TRBV12-2 to TRBJ2-7; the DNA was not compared with TRBD1, the D call given in the table. TRBV12-2 is listed as a pseudogene. The CDR3 runs to 16 residues. The CDR3 loop reads CASRFASRDRGREQYF. The CDR3 DNA follows: TGTGCAAGTCGCTTCGCCTCCCGGGACAGGGGGCGAGAGCAGTACTTC.

V and J are TRBV6-1 and TRBJ1-2; a weak D match, TRBD1 (5 bases). The V end lost 6 bases, the J end lost 4 bases, and 12 bases lay between the germline ends. Germline CDR1 reads MNHNS; CDR2 reads SASEGT. The CDR3 spans 13 residues. CDR3: CASSGVGGYGYTF. CDR3 nucleotides: TGTGCCAGCAGCGGGGTCGGGGGCTATGGCTACACCTTC.

The rearrangement links TRBV6-5 to TRBJ1-3; D is unclear. V lost 5 bases, J lost 0 bases, and 11 bases lay in between. CDR1 is MNHEY and CDR2 is SVGAGI in the germline V gene. CDR3 length equals 15 residues. CDR3 in amino acids: CASSPRRISGNTIYF. The DNA of the CDR3 is TGTGCCAGCAGTCCGAGGCGCATCTCTGGAAACACCATATATTTT.

This clone occurred once. V is TRBV5-1 and J is TRBJ2-2, with 12 bases lining up with TRBD1. Trimming at V came to 0 bases and at J to 5 bases, leaving 2 bases not matched to a gene. The germline gives CDR1 SGHRS, CDR2 YFSETQ. The CDR3 runs 16 residues. CDR3 region: CASSLGDRGRTGELFF. In DNA form, the CDR3 reads TGCGCCAGCAGCTTGGGGGACAGGGGGCGTACCGGGGAGCTGTTTTTT.

This chain joins TRBV5-6 and TRBJ1-2; TRBD1 agrees at 10 bases. CDR1 SGHDT and CDR2 YYEEEE come from the germline V gene. The length of the CDR3 is 14 residues. V trimming: 2 bases; J trimming: 8 bases; junction bases outside the gene matches: 6. The CDR3 protein is CASSFRQGAAGYTF. Here the CDR3 DNA reads TGTGCCAGCAGCTTCCGACAGGGGGCTGCAGGCTACACCTTC.

This clone was counted once. The chain couples TRBV2 to TRBJ2-7; unclear D gene. CDR3 size: 11 residues. CDR1 and CDR2 from the germline V gene are SNHLY and FYNNEI. Trimming pared 0 bases from V and 7 bases from J, leaving 4 bases between. CDR3 nucleotide sequence: TGTGCCAGCAGTGAAGCGCGAGAGCAGTACTTC. Translating it yields CASSEAREQYF.

V usage is TRBV7-2 and J usage is TRBJ2-5; 9 bases line up with TRBD2. The CDR3 totals 16 residues. In germline, CDR1 is SGHTA, CDR2 FQGNSA. V gave up 1 base and J gave up 1 base; unmatched junction bases: 4. Here the CDR3 reads CASSLGGAGGQETQYF. The CDR3 DNA sequence: TGTGCCAGCAGCTTAGGTGGAGCGGGGGGCCAAGAGACCCAGTACTTC.

This clone was seen a handful of times. The rearrangement joins TRBV29-1 to TRBJ1-2, with 10 bases aligning to TRBD1. Per germline, CDR1 SQVTM and CDR2 ANQGSEA. V trimming: 4 bases; J trimming: 3 bases; junction bases outside the gene matches: 11. The CDR3 is made up of 16 amino acids. The CDR3 loop is CSVVIFGTGDHYGYTF. Written as DNA, the CDR3 is TGCAGCGTTGTTATCTTTGGGACAGGGGATCACTATGGCTACACCTTC.

J is TRBJ1-2 and V is TRBV5-6; no definite D call. The CDR3 contains 12 residues. The V gene's germline CDR1 is SGHDT and CDR2 YYEEEE. V lost 0 bases and J lost 6, with 6 bases in between. CDR3 region: CASSLGADGYTF. CDR3 sequence (DNA): TGTGCCAGCAGCTTGGGAGCGGATGGCTACACCTTC.

This chain connects TRBV19 to TRBJ1-5; tentative D call: TRBD1 (5 bases). Germline values: CDR1 LNHDA, CDR2 SQIVND (reference sequence). V was shortened by 5 bases and J by 4 bases, with 12 bases between the two germline ends. The CDR3 loop spans 14 amino acids. Here the CDR3 reads CASSPWGLNQPQHF. The CDR3 DNA is TGTGCCAGTAGTCCCTGGGGACTTAATCAGCCCCAGCATTTT.

The chain is built from TRBV4-1 and TRBJ2-7, with D maybe TRBD2 (5 bases). CDR3 length: 17 residues. Germline V gene lookup returns CDR1 MGHRA and CDR2 YSYEKL. Trimming cost V 1 base and J 7 bases, with 23 bases left between them. The CDR3 reads CASSQGVLQRRPGEQYF. The DNA for the CDR3 is TGCGCCAGCAGCCAAGGGGTCCTACAGCGGCGGCCTGGGGAGCAGTACTTC.

This chain connects TRBV19 to TRBJ1-4; maybe TRBD1 (6 bases). V was pared by 3 bases and J by 7 bases, with 15 bases between. This CDR3 comprises 15 residues. The germline gives CDR1 LNHDA, CDR2 SQIVND (reference sequence). CDR3 coding DNA: TGTGCCAGTAGTATTCCAGGGGCGCCGAGTGAAAAACTGTTTTTT. It specifies CASSIPGAPSEKLFF.

The rearrangement links TRBV12-5 to TRBJ2-7; 10 nucleotides agree with TRBD1. The ends lost 3 bases at V and 2 bases at J; junction bases unmatched: 25. The CDR3 runs 22 residues. Germline CDR1 is LGHNT and CDR2 is FRNRAP. DNA of the CDR3: TGTGCTAGTGGTTTCCCTCCGACAGGGGGCTTTGTTGATTGCTGTTTGGCCTACGAGCAGTACTTC. This translates into CASGFPPTGGFVDCCLAYEQYF.

For the CDR3, the DNA is TGCGCCAGCAGCTTGACAGCGAACACTGAAGCTTTCTTT. Translation gives CASSLTANTEAFF. J is TRBJ1-1 and V is TRBV5-1; no firm D call. This CDR3 has 13 amino acids. Trimming took off 1 base at V and 1 base at J, with 5 bases between the two ends. Germline V gene data show CDR1 as SGHRS and CDR2 as YFSETQ.

The chain joins TRBV7-8 to TRBJ2-7; D is undetermined. Germline loops: CDR1 SGHVS, CDR2 FQNEAQ. Trimming removed 5 bases from V and 9 bases from J, with 14 bases in between. The CDR3 contains 12 residues. Here the CDR3 reads CASSLISGGQYF. The CDR3 coding sequence is TGTGCCAGCAGCCTCATTTCCGGTGGGCAGTACTTC.

The chain joins TRBV10-1 to TRBJ2-1; 9 bases align to TRBD2. CDR1 and CDR2 from the germline V gene are WNHNN and SYGVQD (reference sequence). This CDR3 is built from 15 residues. The V gene end was trimmed by 2 bases and the J gene end by 6 bases; junction bases not matched to a gene: 5. CDR3 coding DNA: TGCGCCAGCAGTGAGCTAGCGGGGAGCGTCAATGAGCAGTTCTTC. As protein: CASSELAGSVNEQFF.

J is TRBJ1-5 and V is TRBV21-1. TRBV21-1 is listed as a pseudogene. The CDR3 contains 16 residues. The CDR3 loop is CASSTGGPGRNWPQHF. CDR3 DNA sequence: TGTGCCAGCAGCACGGGGGGACCCGGAAGGAATTGGCCCCAGCATTTT.

This chain links TRBV27 with TRBJ2-1; 15 positions agree with TRBD2. In germline, CDR1 is MNHEY, CDR2 SMNVEV (reference sequence). CDR3 size: 16 residues. Trimming removed 4 bases from V and 9 bases from J; junction bases left unmatched: 7. CDR3 sequence reads: CASSSRTSGRVSEQFF. The CDR3 coding sequence is TGTGCCAGCAGTTCAAGGACTAGCGGGAGGGTATCTGAGCAGTTCTTC.